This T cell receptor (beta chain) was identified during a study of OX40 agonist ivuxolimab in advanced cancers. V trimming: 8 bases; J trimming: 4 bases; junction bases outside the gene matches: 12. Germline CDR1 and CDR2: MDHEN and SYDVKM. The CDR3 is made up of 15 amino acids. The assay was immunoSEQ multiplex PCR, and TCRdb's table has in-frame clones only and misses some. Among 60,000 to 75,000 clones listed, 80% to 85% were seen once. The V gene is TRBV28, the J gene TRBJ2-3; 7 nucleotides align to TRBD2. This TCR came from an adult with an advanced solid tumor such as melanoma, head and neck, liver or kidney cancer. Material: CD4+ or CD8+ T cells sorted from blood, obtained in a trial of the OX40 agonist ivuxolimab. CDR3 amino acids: CASQRGGRGADTQYF. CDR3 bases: TGTGCCAGCCAAAGGGGCGGGAGAGGGGCAGATACGCAGTATTTT.